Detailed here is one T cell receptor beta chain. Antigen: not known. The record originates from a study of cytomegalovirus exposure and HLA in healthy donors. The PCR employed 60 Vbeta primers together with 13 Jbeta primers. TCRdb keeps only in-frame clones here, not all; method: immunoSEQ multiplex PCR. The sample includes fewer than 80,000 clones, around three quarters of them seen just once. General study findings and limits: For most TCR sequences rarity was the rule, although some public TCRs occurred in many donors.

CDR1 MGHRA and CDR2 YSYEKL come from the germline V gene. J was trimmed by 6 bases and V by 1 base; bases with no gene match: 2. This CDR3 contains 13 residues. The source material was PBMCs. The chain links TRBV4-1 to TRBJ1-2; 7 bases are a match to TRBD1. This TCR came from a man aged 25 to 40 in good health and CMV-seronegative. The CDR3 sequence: CASSQGTGDGYTF. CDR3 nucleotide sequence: TGCGCCAGCAGCCAAGGAACAGGGGATGGCTACACCTTC.